A single sample gave rise to the 27 T cell receptor beta chains below, sequenced in a study of Ad26.COV2.S vaccination and SARS-CoV-2 variants. Profiled with immunoSEQ multiplex PCR; TCRdb holds only in-frame clones, not every one. The repertoire consists of 380,000 or so clones, with roughly 89% occurring once and the leading ten covering roughly 4.8%. The treatment is: some 20 received Ad26.COV2.S at low or high dose, single or two shots; five or six received placebo; per-sample allocation not given. Sampling was done on day 63 after the first vaccine or placebo injection. Sample: peripheral blood, taken in a trial of Ad26.COV2.S vaccine versus placebo. The receptors here all came from a person aged 18-65 years who received the Ad26.COV2.S COVID-19 vaccine or a placebo.

The chain carries TRBV5-1 and TRBJ1-2; 8 nucleotides align to TRBD1. V was pared by 0 bases and J by 5 bases, with 9 bases of the junction left unmatched. The CDR3 has 16 amino acids. Germline lookup yields CDR1 SGHRS and CDR2 YFSETQ. CDR3 amino acids: CASSLEAQDRDYGYTF. The CDR3 nucleotides read TGCGCCAGCAGCTTGGAAGCCCAGGACAGGGATTATGGCTACACCTTC.

This clone was seen only a few times. The chain recombines TRBV7-9 with TRBJ1-2, with 7 bases aligning to TRBD1. The CDR3 covers 15 residues. CDR1 is SEHNR, CDR2 FQNEAQ, per germline (reference sequence). V was clipped by 4 bases and J by 1 base; unmatched bases: 6. DNA of the CDR3: TGTGCCAGCAGCTACAACAGGGGACTTAACTATGGCTACACCTTC. Amino acid sequence: CASSYNRGLNYGYTF.

The V call is TRBV3-1 (or the pseudogene TRBV3-2), the J call TRBJ1-6, with D possibly TRBD1 on 5 matching bases. Trimming removed 1 base at V and 8 bases at J, with 9 bases between. This CDR3 comprises 14 residues. Germline CDR1 is LGHDT and CDR2 is YNNKEL (reference sequence). In DNA, the CDR3 is TGTGCCAGCAGCCAAGTCGGGGGTGATTCACCCCTCCACTTT. Protein sequence: CASSQVGGDSPLHF.

The V and J genes are TRBV2 and TRBJ2-7; TRBD2 might be the D (5 bases). The CDR3 has 12 amino acids. CDR1 is SNHLY, CDR2 FYNNEI, per germline. Trimming removed 7 bases at V and 0 bases at J, with 7 bases between. The CDR3 loop reads CASKAGSYEQYF. The CDR3 DNA reads as TGTGCCAGCAAGGCGGGCTCCTACGAGCAGTACTTC.

The rearrangement links TRBV2 to TRBJ2-3, with TRBD1 as a possible D gene (6 bases). V lost 1 base, J lost 9 bases, and 11 bases lay in between. Germline CDR1 reads SNHLY; CDR2 reads FYNNEI. The CDR3 sequence is 13 residues long. The CDR3 region is CASSEGRGSTQYF. The CDR3 DNA is TGTGCCAGCAGTGAAGGCAGGGGATCCACGCAGTATTTT. Based on the CDR3 plus reference TRBV2 and TRBJ2-3, the full variable domain is EPEVTQTPSHQVTQMGQEVILRCVPISNHLYFYWYRQILGQKVEFLVSFYNNEISEKSEIFDDQFSVERPDGSNFTLKIRSTKLEDSAMYFCASSEGRGSTQYFGPGTRLTVL.

The chain joins TRBV19 to TRBJ2-2; TRBD1 might be the D (5 bases). This CDR3 contains 16 residues. The germline V gene encodes CDR1 LNHDA and CDR2 SQIVND (reference sequence). The V gene lost 1 base and the J gene lost 0 bases, with 9 bases spanning the gap. CDR3 sequence: CASSIAARANTGELFF. The CDR3 DNA sequence: TGTGCCAGTAGTATAGCGGCCAGGGCGAACACCGGGGAGCTGTTTTTT.

The V and J genes are TRBV27 and TRBJ2-2; TRBD1 is a possible D gene (5 bases). The germline CDR1 and CDR2 sequences are MNHEY and SMNVEV (reference sequence). CDR3 length: 16 amino acids. With 3 bases removed from V and 0 bases from J, the gap between germline ends came to 11 bases. CDR3 DNA: TGTGCCAGCAGTTTGAGAAGGGGATCGAACACCGGGGAGCTGTTTTTT. Translated, it gives CASSLRRGSNTGELFF.

This chain connects TRBV5-8 to TRBJ1-5; a possible D gene is TRBD1 (6 bases). V was shortened by 4 bases and J by 0 bases, with 17 bases between the two germline ends. CDR1 and CDR2 from the germline V gene are SGHTS and YDEGEE. The CDR3 is made up of 17 amino acids. For the CDR3, the DNA is TGTGCCAGCAGCGGCGGACAGAAGTATGGTAGCAATCAGCCCCAGCATTTT. Protein product: CASSGGQKYGSNQPQHF. Using reference TRBV5-8 and TRBJ1-5 for the parts outside the CDR3, the full variable domain is EAGVTQSPTHLIKTRGQQATLRCSPISGHTSVYWYQQALGLGLQFLLWYDEGEERNRGNFPPRFSGRQFPNYSSELNVNALELEDSALYLCASSGGQKYGSNQPQHFGDGTRLSIL.

This clone was detected a few times. This sample includes further DNA sequences coding for the same CDR3. This chain links TRBV6-2 or TRBV6-3 with TRBJ2-7, with D unresolved. The V end was cut by 2 bases, the J end by 3 bases, with 8 bases between. The CDR3 totals 13 residues. CDR1 is MNHEY, CDR2 SVGEGT, per germline. CDR3 sequence: CASSYGQNYEQYF. CDR3 DNA sequence: TGTGCCAGCAGTTACGGGCAGAACTACGAGCAGTACTTC.

The chain is built from TRBV12-3 or TRBV12-4 and TRBJ2-1; D call uncertain. V gave up 3 bases and J gave up 9 bases, with 12 bases separating them. This CDR3 is 13 amino acids long. The CDR3 loop is CASSLNPPFEQFF. The CDR3 nucleotides are TGTGCCAGCAGTTTGAATCCTCCTTTTGAGCAGTTCTTC.

The CDR3, as DNA: TGTGCCAGCAGCTTAGCGGCAGACTCCTACAATGAGCAGTTCTTC. Encoded protein: CASSLAADSYNEQFF. The genes are TRBV7-9 and TRBJ2-1; D gene unclear. Trimming took off 0 bases at V and 0 bases at J, with 6 bases between the two ends. Germline lookup yields CDR1 SEHNR and CDR2 FQNEAQ (reference sequence). The CDR3 spans 15 residues.

J is TRBJ2-7 and V is TRBV5-1, with no clear D. The CDR3 is 14 amino acids. CDR1 SGHRS and CDR2 YFSETQ come from the germline V gene. V lost 0 bases and J lost 3, with 10 bases in between. CDR3 nucleotide sequence: TGCGCCAGCAGCTTGGGGTGGAGAAGCTACGAGCAGTACTTC. Its translation is CASSLGWRSYEQYF.

This chain connects TRBV4-1 to TRBJ1-1; perhaps TRBD1 as D (6 bases). Trimming took 5 bases from V and 4 from J, leaving 11 bases between them. This CDR3 contains 13 residues. The germline V gene encodes CDR1 MGHRA and CDR2 YSYEKL. The CDR3: CASSESGVTEAFF. In DNA, the CDR3 is TGCGCCAGCAGCGAATCAGGGGTCACTGAAGCTTTCTTT.

The CDR3 DNA is TGCGCCAGCAGCTATGAGGGCTCCTACAATGAGCAGTTCTTC. This sequence encodes CASSYEGSYNEQFF. This chain joins TRBV5-1 and TRBJ2-1; D possibly corresponds to TRBD2 (5 bases). The length of the CDR3 is 14 residues. Per the germline V gene, CDR1 is SGHRS and CDR2 is YFSETQ. The V end lost 3 bases, the J end lost 0 bases, and 7 bases lay between the germline ends.

The chain joins TRBV10-3 to TRBJ2-1, with D hard to call. Trimming removed 0 bases at V and 6 bases at J, with 3 bases between. The CDR3 is 12 amino acids. CDR1 and CDR2 (germline): ENHRY, SYGVKD. The CDR3 nucleotides read TGTGCCATCAGTGAGTCGGCCAATGAGCAGTTCTTC. It encodes CAISESANEQFF.

The chain links TRBV5-5 to TRBJ1-5; no clear D. V dropped 3 bases and J dropped 0 bases, with 10 bases sitting between them. The germline gives CDR1 SGHKS, CDR2 YYEKEE (reference sequence). The CDR3 totals 15 residues. Here the CDR3 reads CASSSRTNSNQPQHF. CDR3 sequence (DNA): TGTGCCAGCAGCTCTCGGACTAATAGCAATCAGCCCCAGCATTTT.

The chain carries TRBV6-5 and TRBJ2-2; tentatively, D is TRBD1 (5 bases). The V gene lost 6 bases and the J gene lost 6 bases, with 14 bases spanning the gap. The CDR3 sequence is 14 residues long. From germline, CDR1 is MNHEY and CDR2 SVGAGI. The CDR3 DNA follows: TGTGCCAGCAGCCGAACAGGTGTTCCCGGGGAGCTGTTTTTT. The encoded protein is CASSRTGVPGELFF.

This chain connects TRBV7-9 to TRBJ2-1, with 10 bases that match TRBD2. V dropped 1 base and J dropped 9; count of bases not matched to a gene: 6. CDR1 is SEHNR, CDR2 FQNEAQ, per germline (reference sequence). The CDR3 runs to 15 residues. In nucleotides, the CDR3 is TGTGCCAGCAGCTTAGTTCTAGCGGGAGCAACTGAGCAGTTCTTC. As protein: CASSLVLAGATEQFF.

The V call is TRBV23-1, the J call TRBJ1-6, with TRBD1 identical over 7 bases. TRBV23-1 is marked as an open reading frame, function uncertain. V dropped 4 bases and J dropped 0; count of bases not matched to a gene: 12. The CDR3 covers 19 residues. In nucleotides, the CDR3 is TGCGCCAGCAGTCGGGACAGAAAAACTCTAACCTCCTATAATTCACCCCTCCACTTT. Amino acid sequence: CASSRDRKTLTSYNSPLHF.

The V call is TRBV2, the J call TRBJ2-7, with 8 bases fitting TRBD1. Looked up from germline, CDR1 is SNHLY and CDR2 is FYNNEI. V was pared by 6 bases and J by 4 bases, with 5 bases of the junction left unmatched. The CDR3 covers 13 residues. In DNA, the CDR3 is TGTGCCAGCAGGGGACAGGCCGGATACGAGCAGTACTTC. It yields the protein CASRGQAGYEQYF.

Remarks on this clone: The junction does not match germline at one end; this may be a read error. As DNA, the CDR3 is TGTGCCAGCAGAACCCCGCGGAGTGACAGTGCCTATAATGAGCAGTTCTTC. Protein product: CASRTPRSDSAYNEQFF. This chain connects TRBV28 to TRBJ2-1; D may be TRBD1 (5 bases). CDR1 is MDHEN and CDR2 is SYDVKM in the germline V gene. The CDR3 sequence is 17 residues long.

The chain links TRBV6-5 to TRBJ1-2; D uncertain. Looked up from germline, CDR1 is MNHEY and CDR2 is SVGAGI. The CDR3 has 15 residues. Trimming stripped 7 bases from V and 1 base from J, with 16 bases between. The CDR3 DNA sequence: TGTGCCAGCATGCCCTTTCACAGAGATAACTATGGCTACACCTTC. This sequence encodes CASMPFHRDNYGYTF.

V and J are TRBV2 and TRBJ2-7, with 10 bases aligning to TRBD1. The CDR3 has 16 residues. Germline CDR1 reads SNHLY; CDR2 reads FYNNEI. Germline trimming cut 8 bases from V and 3 bases from J; bases unmatched to any gene: 13. CDR3 DNA: TGTGCCAGCCGAAACCTTGGACAGGGGGTAAACTACGAGCAGTACTTC. It encodes CASRNLGQGVNYEQYF.

For this clone: Distinct nucleotide sequences in the sample also encode this CDR3. V gene TRBV6-5 combines with J gene TRBJ2-7; 7 bases match TRBD1. The ends lost 6 bases at V and 6 bases at J; junction bases unmatched: 5. CDR3 length: 12 residues. Germline V gives CDR1 MNHEY, CDR2 SVGAGI. The CDR3 DNA is TGTGCCAGCAGCCGGACAGGTGGCGAGCAGTACTTC. The encoded protein is CASSRTGGEQYF.

The J gene is TRBJ2-5, the V gene TRBV19, with D possibly called TRBD1 or TRBD2 (6 bases each). The CDR3 runs to 17 residues. V shed 1 base and J shed 1 base, with 16 bases lying between them. CDR1 and CDR2 (germline): LNHDA, SQIVND (reference sequence). CDR3 in amino acids: CASSIGGGTSTQETQYF. DNA for the CDR3: TGTGCCAGTAGTATAGGAGGGGGGACATCGACCCAAGAGACCCAGTACTTC.

The chain combines TRBV10-3 with TRBJ2-4; D may be TRBD2 (5 bases). Trimming pared 6 bases from V and 8 bases from J, leaving 5 bases between. The CDR3 has 10 amino acids. Germline V CDR1 and CDR2: ENHRY, SYGVKD. The CDR3 coding sequence is TGTGCCATCAGCGGGGACATTCAGTACTTC. Its translation: CAISGDIQYF.

In this sample, this clone turned up once. The V and J genes are TRBV6-5 and TRBJ1-2; 9 positions agree with TRBD1. Unmatched junction bases numbered 4, after V lost 3 bases and J lost 2 bases. This CDR3 region has 15 residues. The germline CDR1 and CDR2 sequences are MNHEY and SVGAGI. In DNA, the CDR3 is TGTGCCAGCAGTTATTCCGGGACAGGGAACTATGGCTACACCTTC. As protein: CASSYSGTGNYGYTF.